This TCR beta chain was identified in a study of T cells expressing NK-cell markers. Study background: Just one sequenced donor of eight was HCMV-seronegative, while seven were seropositive.

TCRdb processed the 5' RACE reads again and assigns one entry to each CDR3 protein, with no DNA. The listing records tens of thousands of distinct CDR3 sequences. This CDR3 region has 14 residues. Germline V gives CDR1 MGHRA, CDR2 YSYEKL. The sequencing sample was made of blood T cells: a sorted CD56 or NKG2C T cell subset, CD4+ or CD8+ T cells, or bulk PBMC T cells (not recorded which). The receptor comes from a woman aged 18 to 75 in good health. The genes are TRBV4-1 and TRBJ2-7; TCRdb indicates TRBD2, and absent DNA this call remains unverified. The CDR3 spells CASSQDEEGFEQYF.